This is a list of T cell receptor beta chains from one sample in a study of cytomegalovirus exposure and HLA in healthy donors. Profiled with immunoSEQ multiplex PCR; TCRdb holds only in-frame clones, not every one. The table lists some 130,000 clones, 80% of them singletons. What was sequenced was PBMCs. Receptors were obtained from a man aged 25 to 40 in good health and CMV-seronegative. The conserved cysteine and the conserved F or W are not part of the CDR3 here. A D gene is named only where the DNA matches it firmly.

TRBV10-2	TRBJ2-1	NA	ASSMRRERGVEQF
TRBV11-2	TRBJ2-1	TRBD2	ASSSEISGSGEQF
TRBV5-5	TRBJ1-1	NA	ASSFPPGIVNTEAF
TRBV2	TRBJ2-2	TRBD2	ASSFSGTSLTGELF
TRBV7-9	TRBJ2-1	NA	ASSFRSSTLYNEQF
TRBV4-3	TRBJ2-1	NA	ASSQLVSIYNEQF
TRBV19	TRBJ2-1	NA	ASSISGQGTEQF
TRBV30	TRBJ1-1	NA	AWGRGGGLTEAF
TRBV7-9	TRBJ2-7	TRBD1	ASSDRTGLEQY
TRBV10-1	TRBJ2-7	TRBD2	ASRGTSGPFGSYEQY
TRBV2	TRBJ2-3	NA	ASSGGILVVGTDTQY
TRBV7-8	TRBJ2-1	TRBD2	ASSLLMAGGLDEQF
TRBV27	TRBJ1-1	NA	ASSPYGASTEAF
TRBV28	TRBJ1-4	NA	ASSLEGVGANEKLF
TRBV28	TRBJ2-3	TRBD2	ASREGTSGRAPDTQY